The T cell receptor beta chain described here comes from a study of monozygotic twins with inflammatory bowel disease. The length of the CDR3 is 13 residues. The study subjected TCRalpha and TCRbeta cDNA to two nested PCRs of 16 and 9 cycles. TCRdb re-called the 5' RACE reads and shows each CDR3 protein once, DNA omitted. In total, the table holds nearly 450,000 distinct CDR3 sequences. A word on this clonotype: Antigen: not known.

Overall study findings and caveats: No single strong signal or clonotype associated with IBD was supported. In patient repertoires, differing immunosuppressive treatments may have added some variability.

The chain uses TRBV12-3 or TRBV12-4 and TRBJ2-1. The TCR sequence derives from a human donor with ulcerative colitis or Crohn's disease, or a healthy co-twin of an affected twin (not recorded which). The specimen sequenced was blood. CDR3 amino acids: CASSLSLYNEQFF.